Presented here are 5 T cell receptor beta chains from one specimen sequenced in a study of chemoradiotherapy in HPV16-positive cancers (dated by TCRdb to about 2022). Receptors were amplified or captured by the immunoSEQ multiplex PCR assay. As stored in TCRdb, this immuneACCESS dataset retains in-frame rearrangements with V and J assigned. A fraction of the clones does not appear; measured against another copy, unresolved V genes explain less than half of the discrepancy, and the remainder lacks a known reason. For this sample there are more than 8,500 clones; around 93% appear just once. Jointly, the top ten make up 10% to 15% of the sample. Sequencing used blood, obtained from a patient who underwent chemoradiotherapy. All receptors come from a human donor with HPV-associated anogenital cancer.

The V call is TRBV5-6, the J call TRBJ2-3, with TRBD1 identical over 8 bases. Per the germline V gene, CDR1 is SGHDT and CDR2 is YYEEEE. This CDR3 comprises 15 residues. V dropped 1 base and J dropped 3; count of bases not matched to a gene: 4. CDR3 sequence: CASSLRTGWTDTQYF. As DNA, the CDR3 is TGTGCCAGCAGCTTGAGGACAGGGTGGACAGATACGCAGTATTTT.

The chain links TRBV9 to TRBJ1-5; a weak D match, TRBD1 (6 bases). Germline assignment: CDR1 SGDLS and CDR2 YYNGEE. This CDR3 contains 15 residues. Trimming removed 5 bases from V and 4 bases from J, with 16 bases in between. CDR3 DNA sequence: TGTGCCAGCAGTGCGGGCCTAGGGGGGAATCAGCCCCAGCATTTT. Encoded protein: CASSAGLGGNQPQHF.

The V gene is TRBV7-9, the J gene TRBJ2-3; a possible D gene is TRBD2 (6 bases). The CDR3 runs to 16 residues. The V end was cut by 2 bases, the J end by 3 bases, with 15 bases between. In germline, CDR1 is SEHNR, CDR2 FQNEAQ (reference sequence). Written as DNA, the CDR3 is TGTGCCAGCAGCTTACAGGCGGGGCGTCTGACAGATACGCAGTATTTT. Protein: CASSLQAGRLTDTQYF.

In this sample, this clone turned up once. This rearrangement joins TRBV10-3 to TRBJ2-5, with no clear D. The last part of the DNA fits TRBJ2-7 better; the J call may be wrong. The germline V gene encodes CDR1 ENHRY and CDR2 SYGVKD. The CDR3 is 11 amino acids. CDR3 nucleotide sequence: TGTGCCATCAGTGAGCTGTACGAGCAGTACTTC. Protein: CAISELYEQYF.

CDR3 in DNA: TGTGCCAGCAGCTTTTCTCCGACAGGGGGGGACTTGGGGACCCAGTACTTC. Its protein product is CASSFSPTGGDLGTQYF. V gene TRBV7-2 combines with J gene TRBJ2-5; 9 bases fit TRBD1. CDR1 and CDR2 from the germline V gene are SGHTA and FQGNSA. CDR3 length: 17 amino acids. Trimming removed 3 bases from V and 7 bases from J; junction bases left unmatched: 15.